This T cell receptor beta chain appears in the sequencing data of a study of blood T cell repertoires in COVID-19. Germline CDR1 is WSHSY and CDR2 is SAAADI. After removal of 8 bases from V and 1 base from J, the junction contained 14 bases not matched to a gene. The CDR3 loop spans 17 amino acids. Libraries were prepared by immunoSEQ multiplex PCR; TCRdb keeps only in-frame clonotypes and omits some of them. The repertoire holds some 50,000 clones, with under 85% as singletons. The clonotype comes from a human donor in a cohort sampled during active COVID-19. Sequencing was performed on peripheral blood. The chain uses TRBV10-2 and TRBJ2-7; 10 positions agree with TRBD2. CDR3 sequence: CASRNLPGLADSYEQYF. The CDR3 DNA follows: TGCGCCAGCCGGAACCTCCCCGGACTAGCGGATTCCTACGAGCAGTACTTC.